This entry describes one TCR beta chain. No antigen is known for it. CDR3 size: 14 residues. The germline V and J ends were trimmed by 5 bases and 7 bases, with 17 bases remaining between them. Germline V gene lookup returns CDR1 SEHNR and CDR2 FQNEAQ (reference sequence). The data belong to a study of a mutant IDH1 vaccine in newly diagnosed glioma. Across the study: Treated patients had a mean age of around 40 years and a roughly 60% male, around 38% female split. The study held visit V12 at week 35 and visit V13 at week 47.

Assay: immunoSEQ multiplex PCR; the TCRdb copy retains only in-frame clones and omits some. Of fewer than 55,000 clones listed, less than 75% are singletons. Time point indicated: week 47, end of study. All doses held 300 ug of mutant IDH1 20-mer peptide, with topical imiquimod. Tumors from donors were new WHO grade 3 or 4 IDH1-mutant astrocytomas with ATRX loss. The clonotype originates from a man aged 35-49 years with glioma. Some clones in this sample may be carry-over from other donors' samples. Material: peripheral blood mononuclear cells (PBMCs), obtained from a glioma patient whose treatment included an IDH1 peptide vaccine. The genes are TRBV7-9 and TRBJ2-5; D uncertain. As DNA, the CDR3 is TGTGCCAGCAGCGATAAAGGACCGCGAGCGACCCAGTACTTC. Protein product: CASSDKGPRATQYF.